A selection of T cell receptor beta chains follows, all from one sample in a study of CD8 T cells in ankylosing spondylitis. TCRdb re-derived calls from the 5' RACE reads in MiXCR, one entry per CDR3 protein. Here the sample spans roughly 180,000 distinct CDR3 sequences, 10% to 15% being singletons. Sample: blood, either unsorted or a sorted T cell fraction (not recorded which). Every receptor here comes from a male donor with ankylosing spondylitis or in good health (not recorded which). Both conserved end residues are part of each CDR3. Fields, in order: V gene, D gene, clone size, J gene, CDR3 protein, CDR3 DNA. A D gene is named only where the DNA matches it firmly. Clone size is given for some rows only: seen once, a few or many times, or a class if the clone is expanded.

TRBV2,-,few,TRBJ2-2,CASSEIIGGSTGELFF,TGTGCCAGCAGTGAGATAATAGGGGGTTCAACCGGGGAGCTGTTTTTT
TRBV5-1,-,few,TRBJ2-7,CASSAPRVGVDSYEQYF,TGCGCCAGCAGCGCACCCCGGGTCGGGGTTGACTCCTACGAGCAGTACTTC
TRBV2,-,-,TRBJ1-1,CASREWGPLNTEAFF,TGTGCCAGCCGGGAGTGGGGGCCGCTGAACACTGAAGCTTTCTTT
TRBV5-5,-,many,TRBJ1-1,CASSAAGTVNTEAFF,TGTGCCAGCAGCGCCGCCGGGACGGTGAACACTGAAGCTTTCTTT
TRBV6-1,TRBD1,few,TRBJ2-3,CASRQGQADTRDTQYF,TGTGCCAGCAGACAGGGACAGGCGGATACTCGAGATACGCAGTATTTT
TRBV10-3,-,many,TRBJ2-7,CAISAGGSYEQYF,TGTGCCATCAGTGCCGGGGGCTCCTACGAGCAGTACTTC
TRBV12-3/TRBV12-4,-,-,TRBJ2-1,CASSIGTPSEQFF,TGTGCCAGCAGTATCGGGACCCCTTCTGAGCAGTTCTTC
TRBV20-1,TRBD1,many,TRBJ2-2,CSAGSGQGSGELFF,TGCAGTGCTGGATCGGGACAGGGGTCCGGGGAGCTGTTTTTT
TRBV4-1,TRBD2,many,TRBJ2-2,CASSQIASGGLELFF,TGCGCCAGCAGCCAAATAGCTAGCGGGGGCCTTGAGCTGTTTTTT
TRBV6-5,-,-,TRBJ1-5,CASSYRLDNQPQHF,TGTGCCAGCAGTTACCGTTTGGACAATCAGCCCCAGCATTTT
TRBV27,-,-,TRBJ2-2,CASSLMGPGELFF,TGTGCCAGCAGTTTGATGGGTCCGGGGGAGCTGTTTTTT
TRBV20-1,TRBD1,-,TRBJ2-1,CSANPIDRVYDNEQFF,TGCAGTGCTAACCCAATCGACAGGGTTTATGATAATGAGCAGTTCTTC
TRBV4-1,TRBD2,many,TRBJ2-5,CASSQDRAGGQETQYF,TGCGCCAGCAGCCAAGACAGAGCGGGAGGACAAGAGACCCAGTACTTC
TRBV27,-,-,TRBJ2-7,CASSRGRHYEQYF,TGTGCCAGCAGCCGGGGGAGGCACTACGAGCAGTACTTC
TRBV27,-,many,TRBJ1-1,CASRSGAGTEAFF,TGTGCCAGTAGATCAGGTGCAGGGACTGAAGCTTTCTTT
TRBV20-1,TRBD1,few,TRBJ2-7,CSARDRTGAYEQYF,TGCAGTGCTAGAGATAGGACAGGGGCCTACGAGCAGTACTTC
TRBV30,-,-,TRBJ2-2,CAWSDTGTLDGELFF,TGTGCCTGGAGTGATACCGGGACACTTGACGGGGAGCTGTTTTTT